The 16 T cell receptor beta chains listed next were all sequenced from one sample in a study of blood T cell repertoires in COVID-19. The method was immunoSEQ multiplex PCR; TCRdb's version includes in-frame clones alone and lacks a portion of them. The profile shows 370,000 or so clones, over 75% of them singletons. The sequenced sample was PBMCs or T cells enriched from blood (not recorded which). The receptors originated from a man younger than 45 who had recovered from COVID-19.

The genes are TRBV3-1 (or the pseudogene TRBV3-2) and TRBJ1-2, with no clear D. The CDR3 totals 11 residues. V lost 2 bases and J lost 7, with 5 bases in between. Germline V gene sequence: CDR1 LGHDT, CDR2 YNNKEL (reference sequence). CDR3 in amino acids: CASSQPGGYTF. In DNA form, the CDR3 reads TGTGCCAGCAGCCAACCAGGTGGCTACACCTTC.

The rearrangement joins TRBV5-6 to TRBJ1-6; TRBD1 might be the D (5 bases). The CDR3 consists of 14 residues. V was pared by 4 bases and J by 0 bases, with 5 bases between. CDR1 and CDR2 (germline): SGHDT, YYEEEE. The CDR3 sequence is CASSDSSYNSPLHF. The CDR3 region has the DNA TGTGCCAGCAGCGACAGCTCCTATAATTCACCCCTCCACTTT.

CDR3 sequence reads: CASSQLQGGVNYGYTF. The CDR3 nucleotides read TGCGCCAGCAGCCAACTTCAGGGTGGGGTAAACTATGGCTACACCTTC. The chain joins TRBV4-3 to TRBJ1-2; tentative D call: TRBD1 (5 bases). V was pared by 2 bases and J by 2 bases, with 15 bases between. The CDR3 sequence is 16 residues long. The germline V gene has CDR1 LGHNA and CDR2 YSLEER.

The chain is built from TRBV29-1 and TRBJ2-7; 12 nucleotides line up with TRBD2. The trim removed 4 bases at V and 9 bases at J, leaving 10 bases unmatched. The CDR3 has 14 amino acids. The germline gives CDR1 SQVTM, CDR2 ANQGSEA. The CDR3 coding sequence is TGCAGCGTTGGAGAGACTAGCGGGGGTAGTGGGCAGTACTTC. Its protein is CSVGETSGGSGQYF.

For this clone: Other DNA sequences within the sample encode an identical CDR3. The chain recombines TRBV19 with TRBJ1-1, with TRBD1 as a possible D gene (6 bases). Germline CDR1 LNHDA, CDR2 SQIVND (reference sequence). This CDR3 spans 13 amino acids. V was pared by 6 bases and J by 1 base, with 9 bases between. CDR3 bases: TGTGCCAGTAGCATCAGGGGGAACACTGAAGCTTTCTTT. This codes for CASSIRGNTEAFF.

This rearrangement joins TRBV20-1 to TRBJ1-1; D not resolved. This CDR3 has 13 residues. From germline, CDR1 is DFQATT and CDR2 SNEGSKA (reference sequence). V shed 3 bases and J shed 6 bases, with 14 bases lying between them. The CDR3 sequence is CSASLRAQAEAFF. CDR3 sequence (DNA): TGCAGTGCTAGTTTGAGGGCTCAGGCTGAAGCTTTCTTT.

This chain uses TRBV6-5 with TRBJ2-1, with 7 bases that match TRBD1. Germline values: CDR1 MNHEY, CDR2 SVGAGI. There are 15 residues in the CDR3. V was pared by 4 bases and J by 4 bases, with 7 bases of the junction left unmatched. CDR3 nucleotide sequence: TGTGCCAGCAGTTTGAAGGGGGCAGATTACAATGAGCAGTTCTTC. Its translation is CASSLKGADYNEQFF.

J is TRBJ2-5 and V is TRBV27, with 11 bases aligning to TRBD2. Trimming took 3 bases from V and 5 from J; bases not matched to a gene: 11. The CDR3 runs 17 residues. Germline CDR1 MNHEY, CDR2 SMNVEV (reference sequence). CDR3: CASSFLRTSGSRETQYF. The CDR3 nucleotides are TGTGCCAGCAGTTTCCTCAGGACTAGCGGGTCTCGGGAGACCCAGTACTTC.

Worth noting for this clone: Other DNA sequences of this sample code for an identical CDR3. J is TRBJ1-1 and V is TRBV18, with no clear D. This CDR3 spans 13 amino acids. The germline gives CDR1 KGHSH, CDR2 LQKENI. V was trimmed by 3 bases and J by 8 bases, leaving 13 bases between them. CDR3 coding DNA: TGTGCCAGCTCACCCTCCGACACAAGAGAAGCTTTCTTT. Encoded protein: CASSPSDTREAFF.

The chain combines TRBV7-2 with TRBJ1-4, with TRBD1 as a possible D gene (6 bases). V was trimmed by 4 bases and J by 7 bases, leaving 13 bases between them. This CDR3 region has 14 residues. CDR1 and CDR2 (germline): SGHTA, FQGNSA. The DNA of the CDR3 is TGTGCCAGCAGCTCCCAGGGCAGGGGTGAAAAACTGTTTTTT. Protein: CASSSQGRGEKLFF.

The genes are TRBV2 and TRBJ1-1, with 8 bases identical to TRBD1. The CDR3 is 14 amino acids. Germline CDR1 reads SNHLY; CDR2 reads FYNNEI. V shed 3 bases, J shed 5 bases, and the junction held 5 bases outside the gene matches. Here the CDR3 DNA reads TGTGCCAGCAGTGATGGACAGGGTAAGACTGAAGCTTTCTTT. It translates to CASSDGQGKTEAFF.

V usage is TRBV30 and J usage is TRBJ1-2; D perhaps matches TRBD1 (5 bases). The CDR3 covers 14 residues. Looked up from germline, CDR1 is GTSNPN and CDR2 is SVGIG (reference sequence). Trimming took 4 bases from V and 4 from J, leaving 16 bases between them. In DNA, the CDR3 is TGTGCCTGGACAATTACAGCAGGGCCCTATGGCTACACCTTC. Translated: CAWTITAGPYGYTF.

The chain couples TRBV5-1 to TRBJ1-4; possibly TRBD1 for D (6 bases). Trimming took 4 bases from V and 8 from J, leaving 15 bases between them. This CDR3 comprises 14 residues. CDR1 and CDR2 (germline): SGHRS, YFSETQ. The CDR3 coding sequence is TGCGCCAGCAGCACCGGGACACCGGGAGAAAAACTGTTTTTT. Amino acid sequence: CASSTGTPGEKLFF.

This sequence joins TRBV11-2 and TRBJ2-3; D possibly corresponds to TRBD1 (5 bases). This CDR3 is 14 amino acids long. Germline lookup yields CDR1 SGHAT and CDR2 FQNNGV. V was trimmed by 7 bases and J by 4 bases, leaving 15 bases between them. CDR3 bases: TGTGCCAGCAACTGGGGCGCCTTACCAGATACGCAGTATTTT. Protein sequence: CASNWGALPDTQYF.

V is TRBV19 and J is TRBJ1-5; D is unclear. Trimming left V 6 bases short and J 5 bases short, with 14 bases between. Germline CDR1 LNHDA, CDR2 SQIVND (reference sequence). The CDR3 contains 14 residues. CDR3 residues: CASRRAGKYQPQHF. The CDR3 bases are TGTGCCAGTAGAAGAGCGGGCAAATATCAGCCCCAGCATTTT.

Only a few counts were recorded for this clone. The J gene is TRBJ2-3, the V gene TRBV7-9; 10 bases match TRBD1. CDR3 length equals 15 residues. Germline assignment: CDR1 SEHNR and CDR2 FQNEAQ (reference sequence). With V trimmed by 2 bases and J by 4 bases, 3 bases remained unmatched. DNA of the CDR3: TGTGCCAGCAGCTTAAAAGGACAGGGGGCAGATACGCAGTATTTT. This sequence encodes CASSLKGQGADTQYF.